Included here is one TCR beta chain sequence, with context. This clone showed up just once. Its recognized antigen is unknown. Nothing much larger sits one base from this clone, and base qualities are not available. This entry is derived from a study of T cell clones after liver transplantation (dated by TCRdb to the late 2010s). Study-level background: ITN030ST, the source of the samples, was a randomized trial that attempted immunosuppression withdrawal within 2 years of liver transplantation. The studied cohort comprised 8 liver transplant recipients, 3 classified as tolerant and 5 as non-tolerant. Subjects received no induction therapy and standard immunosuppression until randomization at 12-24 months post-transplant. Of the eight recipients, a few were HCV-positive, while the remaining recipients had been transplanted for non-autoimmune, non-viral indications. Third party-reactive TCRbeta sequences were also identified from pre-transplant MLRs to serve as an antigen-independent comparator for donor-reactive sequences. Donor-reactive T cell clones were identified by TCRbeta sequencing after a pre-transplant mixed lymphocyte reaction and then tracked in post-transplant blood. Tolerance was defined as complete withdrawal of immunosuppression for at least one year without a rise in liver enzymes beyond twice the upper limit of normal. Blood samples were collected pre-transplant, pre-randomization before withdrawal, and post-randomization after either full withdrawal or failed withdrawal. What the research found in general, with its limitations: The decline in donor-reactive sequences exceeded the decline in third party-reactive sequences, suggesting partial antigen-specific deletion that was unrelated to withdrawal success. Low numbers of available donor cells limited the measurable donor-reactive repertoire in two subjects. Because of small, heterogeneous patient numbers and non-standardized post-transplant time points, the conclusions were only preliminary. Because allograft tissue specimens were not available, migration of donor-reactive T cells into the graft, rather than deletion, may have occurred. When repertoire turnover was accounted for, significantly reduced detection of donor-reactive sequences was found in 7 of 8 subjects for CD4 and in 8 of 8 subjects for CD8. In most of the 8 subjects, regardless of tolerance or HCV status, circulating donor-reactive CD4 TCRbeta sequences dropped significantly post-transplant.

Using immunoSEQ, frozen genomic DNA was subjected to high-throughput TCRbeta CDR3 sequencing, a process that included PCR amplification, mapping, bias correction and internal controls. The authors processed their data as follows. Only productive rearrangements were retained, and each unique TCRbeta sequence was defined by its CDR3 nucleotide sequence together with its V and J gene. Donor-reactive sequences required at least 5-fold expansion in CFSE-low cells versus unstimulated pre-transplant cells and at least 0.01% frequency. Minimum frequency thresholds were set for each subject on the basis of the unstimulated sample with the lowest template count, so that a detection power of at least 90% was ensured. Repertoire turnover was measured by Jensen-Shannon divergence between the top 1000 TCRbeta sequences post- and pre-transplant. Two-sided Fisher's exact tests were used to test for changes in the detection of donor-reactive sequences. Imported from immuneACCESS, the table was reduced by TCRdb to in-frame sequences with V and J called. These copies leave out some clones; in studies compared against another copy, an unresolved V gene accounts for under half, and the cause of the remainder is not known. The D gene and trimming were derived from the DNA, and the V and J assignments and clone size from that table. The sample has 70,000 to 95,000 clones on record, less than 85% of them singletons. The biggest ten clones account for roughly 2.8% of the sample.

Unstimulated PBMCs, after thawing, were stained for CD3, CD4 and CD8 and then FACS-sorted into CD3+CD4+ and CD3+CD8+ populations. All 8 studied subjects were randomized to withdrawal of immunosuppression. The Qiagen DNeasy Blood and Tissue Kit was used to isolate genomic DNA. The cysteine opens and the phenylalanine closes a CDR3 of 13 amino acids. The entry retains the CDR3 DNA only, 39 bases that are in frame from base 1. V is shortened by 4 bases, J by 4 bases, and the region joining them spans 10 bases. CDR1 SSHAT and CDR2 FNYEAQ are derived from the germline V gene (reference sequence). Here the chain combines TRBV7-7 and TRBJ1-1; the D gene is possibly TRBD1, with 6 bases matching. Sample: CD4+ T cells from blood, taken at the 22-month timepoint. The clonotype was recovered from a human patient who received a liver transplant. It is possible that, after a transplant, some T cells come from the graft donor. CDR3 region: CASSYRVGTEAFF. The sequence in DNA is TGTGCCAGCAGCTACAGGGTTGGCACTGAAGCTTTCTTT.